The following is a T cell receptor beta chain sequence with its context. Its antigen is undetermined. The data are from a study of T-cell memory formation after mild COVID-19. Study context: TCR clusters were largely donor specific.

TCRdb independently ran MiXCR on the 5' RACE reads; one entry per CDR3 protein. The sample consists of 250,000 or so distinct CDR3 sequences, 8% to 9.5% of them appearing once. General study findings and limits: Contracting clones localized mainly to CM and EM when CD4+ and mainly to EMRA when CD8+.

Trimming stripped 5 bases from V and 0 bases from J, with 14 bases between. Germline V gene sequence: CDR1 SGHVS, CDR2 FQNEAQ. The CDR3 covers 16 residues. The sequence was obtained from a man between 18 and 35 years old who had mild COVID-19 (a few samples of this study predate the infection). Cell type and time point are not known. The rearrangement uses TRBV7-8 and TRBJ1-5, with D possibly being TRBD1 (6 bases). The sequenced sample consisted of PBMCs or a T cell subset sorted from them (not recorded which). CDR3 coding DNA: TGTGCCAGCAGCGCTGGACAGCTTTATAGCAATCAGCCCCAGCATTTT. This gives the protein CASSAGQLYSNQPQHF.